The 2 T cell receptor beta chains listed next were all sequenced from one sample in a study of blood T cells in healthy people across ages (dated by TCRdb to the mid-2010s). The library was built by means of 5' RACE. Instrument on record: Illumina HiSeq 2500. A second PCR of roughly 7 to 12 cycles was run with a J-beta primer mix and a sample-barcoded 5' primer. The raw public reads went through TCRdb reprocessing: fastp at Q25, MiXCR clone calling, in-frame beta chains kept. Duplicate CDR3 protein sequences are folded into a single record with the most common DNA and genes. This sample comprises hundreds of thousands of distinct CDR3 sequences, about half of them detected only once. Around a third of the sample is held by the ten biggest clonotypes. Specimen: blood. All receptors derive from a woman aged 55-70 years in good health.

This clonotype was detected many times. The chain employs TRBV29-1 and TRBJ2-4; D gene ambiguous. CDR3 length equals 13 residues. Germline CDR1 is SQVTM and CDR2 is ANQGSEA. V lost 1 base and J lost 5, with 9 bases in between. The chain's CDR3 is CSVEVRAENIQYF. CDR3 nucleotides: TGCAGCGTTGAAGTCCGGGCAGAAAACATTCAGTACTTC.

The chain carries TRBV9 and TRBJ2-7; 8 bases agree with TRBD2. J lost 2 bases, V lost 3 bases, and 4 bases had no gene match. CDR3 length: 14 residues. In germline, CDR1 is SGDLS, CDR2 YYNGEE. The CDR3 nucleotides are TGTGCCAGCAGCGAACTAGCGGAACCCTACGAGCAGTACTTC. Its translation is CASSELAEPYEQYF.